What follows are 24 T cell receptor beta chains derived from one specimen sequenced in a study of blood T cell repertoires in COVID-19. Sequencing used immunoSEQ multiplex PCR; TCRdb keeps in-frame clones, though not all of them. The table shows some 460,000 clones, with roughly 85% occurring only once. The sample was PBMCs or T cells enriched from blood (not recorded which). The origin of the receptors is a woman aged 18-35 years with acute COVID-19.

V is TRBV3-1 (or the pseudogene TRBV3-2) and J is TRBJ1-1; D not resolved. The CDR3 covers 14 residues. V lost 1 base, J lost 1 base, and 7 bases lay in between. Germline CDR1 reads LGHDT; CDR2 reads YNNKEL (reference sequence). This CDR3 is CASSQVGPNTEAFF. CDR3 nucleotides: TGTGCCAGCAGCCAAGTGGGCCCGAACACTGAAGCTTTCTTT.

The CDR3 spells CASRPGGTNTEAFF. Here the CDR3 DNA reads TGTGCCAGCAGGCCTGGGGGGACGAACACTGAAGCTTTCTTT. The chain combines TRBV6-5 with TRBJ1-1, with D perhaps TRBD1 (5 bases). Germline V gene sequence: CDR1 MNHEY, CDR2 SVGAGI. This CDR3 contains 14 residues. V was pared by 6 bases and J by 1 base, with 12 bases between.

The chain combines TRBV7-9 with TRBJ1-3; D remains ambiguous. CDR1 and CDR2 (germline): SEHNR, FQNEAQ (reference sequence). This CDR3 comprises 14 residues. V was cut by 1 base and J by 2 bases, with 6 bases left in between. CDR3 residues: CASSLEYTGNTIYF. In nucleotides, the CDR3 is TGTGCCAGCAGCTTAGAATATACTGGAAACACCATATATTTT.

The chain couples TRBV7-9 to TRBJ2-5, with 8 bases that match TRBD2. Trimming at V came to 7 bases and at J to 5 bases, leaving 12 bases not matched to a gene. The CDR3 runs 15 residues. CDR1 SEHNR and CDR2 FQNEAQ come from the germline V gene (reference sequence). Written as DNA, the CDR3 is TGTGCCAGCAAAGCAAATAGCGGGGCCGGGGAGACCCAGTACTTC. Its protein is CASKANSGAGETQYF.

The rearrangement uses TRBV4-1 and TRBJ2-1; a weak D match, TRBD1 (5 bases). Germline V gene data show CDR1 as MGHRA and CDR2 as YSYEKL. V shed 0 bases and J shed 5 bases, with 14 bases lying between them. The CDR3 is made up of 16 amino acids. The CDR3 protein is CASSQDPGQRNNEQFF. In nucleotides, the CDR3 is TGCGCCAGCAGCCAAGATCCAGGGCAGCGAAACAATGAGCAGTTCTTC.

The chain carries TRBV4-1 and TRBJ2-7, with D perhaps TRBD1 (5 bases). V was pared by 0 bases and J by 3 bases, with 15 bases between. This CDR3 has 16 residues. Germline CDR1 reads MGHRA; CDR2 reads YSYEKL. The CDR3 region is CASSQDPGQTIYEQYF. CDR3 nucleotide sequence: TGCGCCAGCAGCCAAGACCCCGGACAAACCATCTACGAGCAGTACTTC.

V usage is TRBV10-1 and J usage is TRBJ2-2; TRBD2 is a possible D gene (7 bases). Germline values: CDR1 WNHNN, CDR2 SYGVQD (reference sequence). V was shortened by 6 bases and J by 2 bases, with 10 bases between the two germline ends. The CDR3 spans 14 residues. For the CDR3, the DNA is TGCGCCAGCAGGGGGGGGGCAAACACCGGGGAGCTGTTTTTT. Translation: CASRGGANTGELFF.

The V call is TRBV3-1 (or the pseudogene TRBV3-2), the J call TRBJ2-1, with 9 nucleotides matching TRBD2. The germline V gene has CDR1 LGHDT and CDR2 YNNKEL (reference sequence). V lost 5 bases to trimming and J lost 3 bases; unmatched junction nucleotides: 5. The CDR3 length is 15 residues. The CDR3 is CASSKAGGFYNEQFF. For the CDR3, the DNA is TGTGCCAGCAGCAAAGCGGGGGGATTCTACAATGAGCAGTTCTTC.

This clone was seen just once. V and J are TRBV28 and TRBJ2-4; D may be TRBD2 (6 bases). Trimming took 6 bases from V and 4 from J, leaving 10 bases between them. The CDR3 loop spans 13 amino acids. Germline V gives CDR1 MDHEN, CDR2 SYDVKM. CDR3 residues: CASSGGTKNIQYF. The CDR3 bases are TGTGCCAGCAGCGGCGGGACGAAAAACATTCAGTACTTC. Combining the CDR3 with reference TRBV28 and TRBJ2-4 gives the whole variable domain DVKVTQSSRYLVKRTGEKVFLECVQDMDHENMFWYRQDPGLGLRLIYFSYDVKMKEKGDIPEGYSVSREKKERFSLILESASTNQTSMYLCASSGGTKNIQYFGAGTRLSVL.

The chain uses TRBV5-1 and TRBJ1-3; D is ambiguous. CDR3 length: 16 residues. The V gene's germline CDR1 is SGHRS and CDR2 YFSETQ. Trimming stripped 0 bases from V and 2 bases from J, with 12 bases between. CDR3 DNA sequence: TGCGCCAGCAGCTTGGAAGGGAGAGCCCCTGGAAACACCATATATTTT. It is translated as CASSLEGRAPGNTIYF.

The chain uses TRBV5-1 and TRBJ2-1; 8 nucleotides align to TRBD1. Germline V lookup: CDR1 SGHRS, CDR2 YFSETQ. The J segment lost 7 bases and the V segment lost 7 bases, leaving 10 bases of the junction unmatched. The CDR3 extends over 14 amino acids. DNA of the CDR3: TGCGCCAGCTTGATCTCTACAGGGGGGAATGAGCAGTTCTTC. Amino acid sequence: CASLISTGGNEQFF.

V and J are TRBV24-1 and TRBJ1-5, with 9 bases identical to TRBD1. CDR1 is KGHDR and CDR2 is SFDVKD in the germline V gene. Unmatched junction bases numbered 7, after V lost 3 bases and J lost 5 bases. CDR3 length: 16 residues. The CDR3 spells CATSDGGQGLYQPQHF. DNA for the CDR3: TGTGCCACCAGTGATGGGGGACAGGGCCTTTATCAGCCCCAGCATTTT.

This clone was found once. This rearrangement joins TRBV7-9 to TRBJ1-5; no clear D gene. The CDR3 loop spans 14 amino acids. Trimming stripped 1 base from V and 4 bases from J, with 8 bases between. Germline CDR1 reads SEHNR; CDR2 reads FQNEAQ (reference sequence). CDR3 sequence: CASSLGTVNQPQHF. Written as DNA, the CDR3 is TGTGCCAGCAGCTTAGGAACGGTTAATCAGCCCCAGCATTTT.

The chain combines TRBV29-1 with TRBJ1-2; no firm D call. V lost 1 base and J lost 8, with 8 bases in between. Germline CDR1 and CDR2: SQVTM and ANQGSEA. The CDR3 spans 11 residues. CDR3 DNA: TGCAGCGTTGAAGCTCGGGGAGGCTACACCTTC. Residues: CSVEARGGYTF.

This clone was observed a single time. V is TRBV10-3 and J is TRBJ1-6; 9 nucleotides agree with TRBD1. Germline trimming cut 4 bases from V and 8 bases from J; bases unmatched to any gene: 6. Germline V gene lookup returns CDR1 ENHRY and CDR2 SYGVKD. CDR3 length: 15 residues. CDR3 protein: CAISGAGQGYSPLHF. Here the CDR3 DNA reads TGTGCCATCAGTGGGGCGGGACAGGGTTATTCACCCCTCCACTTT.

CDR3 in DNA: TGTGCCAGCAGCACCCAATTAGCGGGAGGGCTTAGCACAGATACGCAGTATTTT. Translated, it gives CASSTQLAGGLSTDTQYF. The chain recombines TRBV13 with TRBJ2-3; 11 bases are shared with TRBD2. This CDR3 comprises 18 residues. J was trimmed by 0 bases and V by 5 bases; bases with no gene match: 10. Per the germline V gene, CDR1 is PRHDT and CDR2 is FYEKMQ (reference sequence).

This chain joins TRBV7-6 and TRBJ2-7; D possibly corresponds to TRBD2 (5 bases). CDR1 and CDR2 from the germline V gene are SGHVS and FNYEAQ. The ends were cut back, 5 bases at V and 1 base at J, with 15 bases in the middle. The CDR3 runs 15 residues. This CDR3 reads CASSPLLEGSYEQYF. CDR3 sequence (DNA): TGTGCCAGCAGCCCGTTACTAGAAGGGTCCTACGAGCAGTACTTC.

This sequence joins TRBV6-6 and TRBJ1-2; 8 nucleotides match TRBD1. Germline V CDR1 and CDR2: MNHNY, SVGAGI (reference sequence). The trim removed 8 bases at V and 10 bases at J, leaving 9 bases unmatched. The CDR3 spans 12 residues. The CDR3 is CASGGTGQSYTF. In DNA form, the CDR3 reads TGTGCCAGCGGGGGGACAGGCCAATCCTACACCTTC.

This chain uses TRBV4-3 with TRBJ1-5; 7 bases map to TRBD1. After removal of 3 bases from V and 5 bases from J, the junction contained 4 bases not matched to a gene. The germline CDR1 and CDR2 sequences are LGHNA and YSLEER. The CDR3 runs 14 residues. The CDR3: CASSQGTDYQPQHF. In nucleotides, the CDR3 is TGCGCCAGCAGCCAGGGGACAGATTATCAGCCCCAGCATTTT.

The chain carries TRBV21-1 and TRBJ2-5; TRBD2, the D gene given by the table, was not confirmed from the DNA. TRBV21-1 has pseudogene status. This CDR3 region has 15 residues. The CDR3 here is CASFTQGRDQETQYF. The CDR3 nucleotides are TGTGCCAGCTTTACTCAAGGGAGGGATCAAGAGACCCAGTACTTC.

A few counts support this clone. The sample holds other DNA sequences that translate to the same CDR3. This sequence joins TRBV30 and TRBJ1-5, with D hard to call. This CDR3 has 13 residues. V shed 3 bases and J shed 3 bases, with 9 bases lying between them. CDR1 and CDR2 (germline): GTSNPN, SVGIG (reference sequence). The CDR3 loop reads CAWSRGPNQPQHF. The DNA of the CDR3 is TGTGCCTGGAGCCGTGGCCCCAATCAGCCCCAGCATTTT.

The chain couples TRBV4-2 to TRBJ2-7, with D unresolved. CDR3 length equals 15 residues. Germline V lookup: CDR1 LGHNA, CDR2 YNFKEQ. V gave up 1 base and J gave up 3 bases, with 13 bases separating them. CDR3 coding DNA: TGTGCCAGCAGCCAAGCCGTGGGCTTTGACTACGAGCAGTACTTC. This codes for CASSQAVGFDYEQYF.

This clone was recorded only once. The chain carries TRBV10-3 and TRBJ2-7; TRBD2 is a possible D gene (6 bases). The CDR3 is 14 amino acids. Trimming shortened V by 8 bases and J by 3 bases, and 17 bases separated the two germline ends. Germline CDR1 and CDR2: ENHRY and SYGVKD. Here the CDR3 reads CAISFGGSSYEQYF. CDR3 bases: TGTGCCATCTCGTTTGGGGGGAGTAGCTACGAGCAGTACTTC.

This clone was seen only once. V is TRBV7-8 and J is TRBJ2-7; the D gene is possibly TRBD1 (5 bases). Per the germline V gene, CDR1 is SGHVS and CDR2 is FQNEAQ. Trimming took off 1 base at V and 0 bases at J, with 10 bases between the two ends. This CDR3 contains 15 residues. CDR3 coding DNA: TGTGCCAGCAGCTTAGGAACAGGAAGCTCCTACGAGCAGTACTTC. Its translation is CASSLGTGSSYEQYF.